The 7 T cell receptor beta chains in this list originate from one sample, sequenced in a study of T cell responses to AZD1222 COVID-19 vaccine. The assay was immunoSEQ multiplex PCR, and TCRdb's table has in-frame clones only and misses some. Found here are about 120,000 clones, roughly nine tenths of them singletons; the top ten hold 2.6%. The sequenced sample was peripheral blood, obtained 28 days after the second AZD1222 dose. These TCRs come from an adult who received the AZD1222 COVID-19 vaccine.

The chain links TRBV5-6 to TRBJ1-6; a weak D match, TRBD1 (6 bases). From germline, CDR1 is SGHDT and CDR2 YYEEEE. The CDR3 runs 16 residues. V was pared by 4 bases and J by 5 bases, with 16 bases between. CDR3 nucleotides: TGTGCCAGCAGCCATAGGGGGGTCTCGGATAATTCACCCCTCCACTTT. Translated, it gives CASSHRGVSDNSPLHF.

This chain joins TRBV7-2 and TRBJ1-2; TRBD1 aligns across 12 bases. The CDR3 extends over 15 amino acids. The ends lost 3 bases at V and 7 bases at J; junction bases unmatched: 6. Germline V gene sequence: CDR1 SGHTA, CDR2 FQGNSA. The CDR3 DNA follows: TGTGCCAGCAGCTTGGGGACAGGGGGCGCTTTTGGCTACACCTTC. Its protein is CASSLGTGGAFGYTF.

This chain connects TRBV7-2 to TRBJ1-2; 10 nucleotides line up with TRBD1. The V and J ends lost 3 bases and 4 bases, in that order; junction bases with no gene match: 8. Germline CDR1 reads SGHTA; CDR2 reads FQGNSA. This CDR3 is 16 amino acids long. In DNA, the CDR3 is TGTGCCAGCAGCTTTGGACAGGGGGGGATTAGCTATGGCTACACCTTC. This sequence encodes CASSFGQGGISYGYTF.

The rearrangement links TRBV11-2 to TRBJ2-3; TRBD2 aligns across 9 bases. The CDR3 consists of 18 residues. V was clipped by 5 bases and J by 5 bases; unmatched bases: 17. CDR1 and CDR2 (germline): SGHAT, FQNNGV. The DNA for the CDR3 is TGTGCCAGCAGCCACGGTCGGGGGCGGGGGGGCGTAGTAGATACGCAGTATTTT. This codes for CASSHGRGRGGVVDTQYF. Combining the CDR3 with reference TRBV11-2 and TRBJ2-3 gives the whole variable domain EAGVAQSPRYKIIEKRQSVAFWCNPISGHATLYWYQQILGQGPKLLIQFQNNGVVDDSQLPKDRFSAERLKGVDSTLKIQPAKLEDSAVYLCASSHGRGRGGVVDTQYFGPGTRLTVL.

The rearrangement links TRBV7-2 to TRBJ2-7, with a tentative D call TRBD1 (5 bases). The CDR3 contains 14 residues. Trimming pared 5 bases from V and 6 bases from J, leaving 17 bases between. In germline, CDR1 is SGHTA, CDR2 FQGNSA. The CDR3 protein is CASSPWGRAAEQYF. Here the CDR3 DNA reads TGTGCCAGCAGCCCGTGGGGCAGGGCGGCCGAGCAGTACTTC.

The V and J genes are TRBV7-3 and TRBJ2-3, with D tentatively TRBD2 (6 bases). The CDR3 loop spans 14 amino acids. V gave up 2 bases and J gave up 0 bases, with 6 bases separating them. Per the germline V gene, CDR1 is SGHTA and CDR2 is FQGTGA. This chain's CDR3 is CASSLAGSTDTQYF. CDR3 DNA sequence: TGTGCCAGCAGCTTAGCGGGGAGCACAGATACGCAGTATTTT.

The V call is TRBV19, the J call TRBJ2-7; D not resolved. This CDR3 region has 15 residues. Germline values: CDR1 LNHDA, CDR2 SQIVND (reference sequence). The V and J ends lost 4 bases and 0 bases respectively, with 13 bases between them. CDR3 DNA sequence: TGTGCCAGTAGTAGTGACCTCCCCCCCTCCTACGAGCAGTACTTC. Its protein product is CASSSDLPPSYEQYF.